This TCR beta chain was recorded in a study of T cell responses to AZD1222 COVID-19 vaccine. The study, taken as a whole, reports: Just 5 to 7 people given AZD1222 tested seropositive at baseline. Nearly half of the spike-specific TCRs reportedly recognize variant regions that carry no mutations. Mostly white British, mostly female donors; authors suggested clonal diversity may be underestimated. Spike-wide coverage was observed for vaccine-associated CD4 TCRs, with dominant responses at 160-218 and 743-854.

Profiling relied on immunoSEQ multiplex PCR, and the TCRdb table lists in-frame clones only, not all of them. The sample carries around 160,000 clones, 75% to 90% recorded once. Concerning this clone: The target antigen is unknown.

Germline CDR1 reads WNHNN; CDR2 reads SYGVQD (reference sequence). The CDR3 runs to 14 residues. Trimming took 0 bases from V and 1 from J, leaving 6 bases between them. The TCR originated in an adult in good health. This chain uses TRBV10-1 with TRBJ1-1; no clear D gene. This material consisted of peripheral blood, taken on day 0 of MenACWY control vaccination. CDR3 in DNA: TGCGCCAGCAGTGAGTCCCCCCGGAACACTGAAGCTTTCTTT. This sequence encodes CASSESPRNTEAFF.